This T cell receptor (beta chain) was recorded in a study of shared clonotypes between healthy human individuals. Study-wide context: A donor's plate count was three for CD4 naive and three for CD4 memory; CD8 naive had two and CD8 memory one.

The protocol was immunoSEQ multiplex PCR, while the TCRdb copy is restricted to in-frame clones and leaves out a portion. This table has millions of clones, roughly 94% appearing once. Healthy HIV-negative adults with no recent acute infections or vaccinations were recruited as donors. This receptor was identified in a man aged 18 to 30 in good health. The source material was naive CD4+ T cells sorted from blood. Noted subset: CD45RA+ positively selected.

This chain's CDR3 is CACPSPFTDTQYF. CDR3 bases: TGTGCCTGCCCTTCGCCCTTCACAGATACGCAGTATTTT. The V and J genes are TRBV30 and TRBJ2-3; no firm D call. V lost 6 bases to trimming and J lost 2 bases, with 12 bases between them. The V gene's germline CDR1 is GTSNPN and CDR2 SVGIG (reference sequence). This CDR3 has 13 residues.